This is a list of T cell receptor beta chains from one sample in a study of control samples from healthy donors and cancer patients. Sequencing used immunoSEQ multiplex PCR; TCRdb keeps in-frame clones, though not all of them. The sample lists 20,000 to 25,000 clones, 75% to 85% occurring once. The sample taken for sequencing was PBMCs. The receptors were sampled from a man between 60 and 70 years old with head and neck cancer. CDR3s leave out the opening cysteine and the closing phenylalanine or tryptophan. D genes are given only for firm matches.

v_call: TRBV5-5
j_call: TRBJ2-3
d_call: NA
cdr3_aa: ASSFGGGTDTQY

v_call: TRBV6-6
j_call: TRBJ1-1
d_call: NA
cdr3_aa: ASSYSRAVNTEAF

v_call: TRBV27
j_call: TRBJ2-7
d_call: TRBD2
cdr3_aa: ASSPLAGGPGEQY

v_call: TRBV19
j_call: TRBJ2-1
d_call: TRBD2
cdr3_aa: ASSISGMYNEQF

v_call: TRBV6-6
j_call: TRBJ2-3
d_call: NA
cdr3_aa: ASSLYGGSTDTQY

v_call: TRBV27
j_call: TRBJ2-1
d_call: TRBD2
cdr3_aa: ASTLSGRRGNEQF

v_call: TRBV7-2
j_call: TRBJ1-1
d_call: NA
cdr3_aa: ASSPDSGSTEAF

v_call: TRBV7-2
j_call: TRBJ1-6
d_call: TRBD1
cdr3_aa: ASSTGTGDVVPLH

v_call: TRBV9
j_call: TRBJ1-2
d_call: NA
cdr3_aa: ASSPWGTTSYGYT

v_call: TRBV28
j_call: TRBJ2-7
d_call: NA
cdr3_aa: ASSLGGGGPSYEQY

v_call: TRBV15
j_call: TRBJ2-1
d_call: NA
cdr3_aa: ATSSRQTYNEQF

v_call: TRBV7-9
j_call: TRBJ1-1
d_call: NA
cdr3_aa: ASSPSSSAMNTEAF

v_call: TRBV5-1
j_call: TRBJ1-1
d_call: TRBD1
cdr3_aa: ASSLKGAAF

v_call: TRBV11-3
j_call: TRBJ2-5
d_call: NA
cdr3_aa: ASSFRDSQETQY

v_call: TRBV11-3
j_call: TRBJ1-6
d_call: NA
cdr3_aa: ASSSDMTNSPLH

v_call: TRBV27
j_call: TRBJ2-7
d_call: NA
cdr3_aa: ASSLFPGLGQY

v_call: TRBV28
j_call: TRBJ2-2
d_call: TRBD2
cdr3_aa: ASSYFGSGSYTGELF

v_call: TRBV19
j_call: TRBJ1-6
d_call: NA
cdr3_aa: APLDYNSPLH

v_call: TRBV7-2
j_call: TRBJ2-2
d_call: TRBD2
cdr3_aa: ASSAGGPGTGELF

v_call: TRBV30
j_call: TRBJ1-1
d_call: TRBD1
cdr3_aa: AWSVPYGQGANEAF

v_call: TRBV19
j_call: TRBJ2-7
d_call: TRBD2
cdr3_aa: ASTSSGSGRAYEQY

v_call: TRBV6-6
j_call: TRBJ2-5
d_call: TRBD1
cdr3_aa: ASSDRGGTQY

v_call: TRBV7-9
j_call: TRBJ2-7
d_call: NA
cdr3_aa: ASSLAATCGSYYEQY

v_call: TRBV7-2
j_call: TRBJ1-1
d_call: NA
cdr3_aa: ASSFGQHLEAF

v_call: TRBV2
j_call: TRBJ2-7
d_call: NA
cdr3_aa: ASHRGGQSYEQY

v_call: TRBV18
j_call: TRBJ2-5
d_call: NA
cdr3_aa: ASSPIRGETQY

v_call: TRBV7-2
j_call: TRBJ2-3
d_call: TRBD1
cdr3_aa: ASSPRWTGGRLGTDTQY

v_call: TRBV6-2/TRBV6-3
j_call: TRBJ2-7
d_call: NA
cdr3_aa: ASSYTYYSDYEQY

v_call: TRBV11-2
j_call: TRBJ2-4
d_call: NA
cdr3_aa: ASSLAELAKNIQY

v_call: TRBV5-1
j_call: TRBJ2-7
d_call: NA
cdr3_aa: ASRIGDPSLYEQY

v_call: TRBV5-1
j_call: TRBJ2-3
d_call: TRBD1
cdr3_aa: ASSLAGTGNRDTQY

v_call: TRBV7-8
j_call: TRBJ1-2
d_call: NA
cdr3_aa: ASSPGKGQNYGYT

v_call: TRBV28
j_call: TRBJ2-7
d_call: TRBD2
cdr3_aa: ATRAGGSHYEQY

v_call: TRBV5-1
j_call: TRBJ2-1
d_call: NA
cdr3_aa: ASSWTGNRANEQF

v_call: TRBV7-2
j_call: TRBJ2-1
d_call: TRBD1
cdr3_aa: ASSLAGQTHNEQF

v_call: TRBV2
j_call: TRBJ2-5
d_call: TRBD2
cdr3_aa: ANAGLAGRGETQY

v_call: TRBV19
j_call: TRBJ1-1
d_call: NA
cdr3_aa: ASRNSPGTNTEAF

v_call: TRBV9
j_call: TRBJ2-7
d_call: TRBD1
cdr3_aa: ASSQGDKGSYEQY